This T cell receptor (beta chain) came from a study of radiation and T cells in renal cell carcinoma (dated by TCRdb to the early 2020s). About the full investigation: A total of 53 samples underwent TCR beta sequencing, made up of some 26 tumors and about 27 peripheral blood samples. A total of 4 million to 5 million unique CDR3 nucleotide sequences, encoding 2.5 million to 3 million unique CDR3 amino acid sequences, were found across all 53 samples. The last blood draw happened 4 weeks after radiation, timed to coincide with nephrectomy.

From the cysteine up to the phenylalanine, the CDR3 has a length of 14 residues. Only the CDR3 DNA is retained, 42 bases long and in frame from the first base. The germline V gene sets CDR1 to SGHTS and CDR2 to YDEGEE. The junction shows trimming of 2 bases on V and 0 bases on J, plus 8 bases between the germline ends. Following the manufacturer's recommendations, the immunoSEQ kit was used to generate TCR beta libraries from genomic DNA. For library preparation, a first multiplex PCR was performed with proprietary primers, followed by a second PCR in which unique barcodes were added, and bead cleanups were performed after each round. A positive control reaction and a negative control reaction, both provided in the kit, were run with every batch of samples. The final libraries were assessed on an Agilent 4200 TapeStation D1000 ScreenTape, pooled by volume, and quantified by qPCR. An Illumina NextSeq500 fitted with a MidOutput 150-cycle cartridge performed the sequencing, running 156 Read1 cycles and 15 Index1 cycles with the kit's custom primers. The pooled library was loaded at 0.75 to 1 pM with a roughly 20% PhiX control spike-in. The authors processed their data as follows. Vendor-processed data were analyzed in R, with a clonotype defined as all T cells sharing the same CDR3 nucleotide sequence. In the clone abundance analyses, frequencies in each sample were normalized to that sample's 10,000 most abundant clones. Public T cell clones, averaging fewer than five per sample, were removed before analysis. An abundance difference of at least 32-fold between compartments was the criterion for calling clonotypes tumor-enriched or baseline blood-enriched. A beta-binomial differential abundance model was applied to find clonotypes that expanded or contracted between blood time points. The Baroni-Urbani and Buser coefficient was used to measure tumor-blood repertoire similarity, and groups were compared with two-tailed Wilcoxon tests in R. Held by TCRdb, this immuneACCESS table contains in-frame sequences only and omits some clones. Under half of the omission traces to an unresolved V gene where checked; the cause of the rest is unknown. That table supplies the V and J calls and clone size; D and trimming were determined from the DNA. The sample yields approximately 86,000 clones; approximately 86% were counted once. Around 9.1% of the sample is held by the ten biggest clonotypes.

According to the study, the label for this sample's time point signals: blood 4 weeks post-SBRT, at nephrectomy. The treatment or condition label corresponds to: 15 Gy SBRT to primary tumor, nephrectomy 4 weeks later. The samples were drawn from a clinical trial, where primary renal cell carcinomas were treated with 15 Gy of stereotactic body radiation therapy and then removed by nephrectomy 4 weeks afterward. To follow tumor-enriched clonotypes, serial peripheral blood was collected from radiation-treated patients at baseline and at 2 weeks and 4 weeks after SBRT. All patients had renal cell carcinoma with clear cell pathology. The QIAamp DNA Blood Mini Kit (Qiagen) was used to prepare genomic DNA for TCR sequencing. Samples were included in the analyses only if all quality control checks were passed. The paper's findings and limits, for the study overall: No pretreatment tumor biopsies were available, so the baseline intratumoral presence of clonotypes could not be determined. Blood repertoire dynamics were not followed beyond 4 weeks after treatment. Top tumor clonotypes rose in blood from baseline to 2 weeks post-radiation, then contracted by 4 weeks, suggesting transient expansion of tumor-resident clones. The single-armed trial design could not address effects of radiation dose or scheduling on the TCR repertoire.

Note on this clone: Its antigen has not been determined. No quality values exist for individual bases; no much larger clone is one base distant.

Sequences were derived from blood, sampled from a patient whose treatment included radiotherapy and nephrectomy. The sequence derives from a man aged 45-65 years with renal cell carcinoma. Rearrangement joined TRBV5-8 to TRBJ2-5; no D gene is confidently identified. The base sequence is TGTGCCAGCAGCTTAGGATCGTACCAAGAGACCCAGTACTTC. It codes for CASSLGSYQETQYF.